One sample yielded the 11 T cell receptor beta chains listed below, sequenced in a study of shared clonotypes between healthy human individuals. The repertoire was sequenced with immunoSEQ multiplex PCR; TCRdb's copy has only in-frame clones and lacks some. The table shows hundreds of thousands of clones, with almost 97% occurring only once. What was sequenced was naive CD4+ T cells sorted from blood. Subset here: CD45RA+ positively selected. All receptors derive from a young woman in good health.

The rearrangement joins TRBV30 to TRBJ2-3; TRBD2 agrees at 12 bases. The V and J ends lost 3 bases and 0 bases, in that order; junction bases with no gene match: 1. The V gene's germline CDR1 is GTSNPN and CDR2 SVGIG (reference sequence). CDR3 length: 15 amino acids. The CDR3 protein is CAWRGTSGSTDTQYF. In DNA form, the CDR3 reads TGTGCCTGGAGAGGGACTAGCGGGAGCACAGATACGCAGTATTTT.

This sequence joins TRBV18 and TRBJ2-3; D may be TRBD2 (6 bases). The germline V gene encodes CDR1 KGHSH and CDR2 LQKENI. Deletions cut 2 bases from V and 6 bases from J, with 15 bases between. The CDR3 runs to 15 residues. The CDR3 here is CASSPGREPFDTQYF. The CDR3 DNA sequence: TGTGCCAGCTCACCAGGGCGGGAACCTTTTGATACGCAGTATTTT. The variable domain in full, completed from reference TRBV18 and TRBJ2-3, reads NAGVMQNPRHLVRRRGQEARLRCSPMKGHSHVYWYRQLPEEGLKFMVYLQKENIIDESGMPKERFSAEFPKEGPSILRIQQVVRGDSAAYFCASSPGREPFDTQYFGPGTRLTVL.

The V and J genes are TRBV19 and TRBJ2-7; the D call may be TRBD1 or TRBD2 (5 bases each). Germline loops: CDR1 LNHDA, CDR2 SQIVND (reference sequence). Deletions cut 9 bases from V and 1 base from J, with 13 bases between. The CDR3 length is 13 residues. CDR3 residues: CASSVGVSYEQYF. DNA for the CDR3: TGTGCCAGCAGTGTGGGGGTTTCCTACGAGCAGTACTTC.

CDR3 sequence reads: CASSSGQGETQYF. The CDR3, as DNA: TGTGCCAGCAGTTCGGGACAGGGAGAGACCCAGTACTTC. The chain links TRBV7-8 to TRBJ2-5; 9 nucleotides match TRBD1. CDR3 length: 13 residues. CDR1 is SGHVS and CDR2 is FQNEAQ in the germline V gene. V shed 6 bases and J 4 bases; nucleotides not matched to a gene: 3.

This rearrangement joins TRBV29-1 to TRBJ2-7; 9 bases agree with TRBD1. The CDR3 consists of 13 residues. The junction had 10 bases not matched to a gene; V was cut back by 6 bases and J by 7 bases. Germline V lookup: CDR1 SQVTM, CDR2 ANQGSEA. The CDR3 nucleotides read TGCAGCGTCGAGGGACAGGGATTAATTGAGCAGTACTTC. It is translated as CSVEGQGLIEQYF.

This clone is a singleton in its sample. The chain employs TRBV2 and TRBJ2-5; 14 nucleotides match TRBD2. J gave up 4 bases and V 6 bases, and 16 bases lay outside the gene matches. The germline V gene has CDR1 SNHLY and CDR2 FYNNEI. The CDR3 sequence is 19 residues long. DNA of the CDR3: TGTGCCAGCAGCCCAAGACTAGCGGGAGGGGTAAAAATGGGAGAGACCCAGTACTTC. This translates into CASSPRLAGGVKMGETQYF.

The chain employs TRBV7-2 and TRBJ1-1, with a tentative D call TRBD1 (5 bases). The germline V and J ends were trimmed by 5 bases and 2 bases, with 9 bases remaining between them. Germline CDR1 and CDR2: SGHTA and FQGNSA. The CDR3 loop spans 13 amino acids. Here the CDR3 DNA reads TGTGCCAGCAGCGGGGGACGAAACACTGAAGCTTTCTTT. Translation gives CASSGGRNTEAFF.

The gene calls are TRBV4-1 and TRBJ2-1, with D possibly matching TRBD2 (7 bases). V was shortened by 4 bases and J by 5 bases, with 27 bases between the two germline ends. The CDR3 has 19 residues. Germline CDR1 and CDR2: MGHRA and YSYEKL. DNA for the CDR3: TGCGCCAGCAGCCTCTCGTACGGTAGGCCGGGGGGCCGGCACAATGAGCAGTTCTTC. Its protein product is CASSLSYGRPGGRHNEQFF.

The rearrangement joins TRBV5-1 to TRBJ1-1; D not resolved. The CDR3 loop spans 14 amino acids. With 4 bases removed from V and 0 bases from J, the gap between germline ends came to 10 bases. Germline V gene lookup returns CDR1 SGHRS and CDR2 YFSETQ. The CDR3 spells CASSELTVNTEAFF. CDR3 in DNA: TGCGCCAGCAGCGAGCTAACAGTGAACACTGAAGCTTTCTTT.

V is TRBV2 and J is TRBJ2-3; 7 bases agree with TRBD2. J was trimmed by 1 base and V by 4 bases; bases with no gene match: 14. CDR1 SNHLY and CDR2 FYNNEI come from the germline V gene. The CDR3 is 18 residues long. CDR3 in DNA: TGTGCCAGCAGTGTCACGGCCTCTAGCGGATGGGGCACAGATACGCAGTATTTT. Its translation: CASSVTASSGWGTDTQYF.

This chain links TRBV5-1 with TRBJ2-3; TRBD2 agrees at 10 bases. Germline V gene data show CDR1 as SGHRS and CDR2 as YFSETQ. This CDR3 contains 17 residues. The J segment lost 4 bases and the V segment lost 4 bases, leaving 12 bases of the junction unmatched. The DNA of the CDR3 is TGCGCCAGCAGCCCGGGACTAGCGCCCAGCGAGGCAGATACGCAGTATTTT. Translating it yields CASSPGLAPSEADTQYF.